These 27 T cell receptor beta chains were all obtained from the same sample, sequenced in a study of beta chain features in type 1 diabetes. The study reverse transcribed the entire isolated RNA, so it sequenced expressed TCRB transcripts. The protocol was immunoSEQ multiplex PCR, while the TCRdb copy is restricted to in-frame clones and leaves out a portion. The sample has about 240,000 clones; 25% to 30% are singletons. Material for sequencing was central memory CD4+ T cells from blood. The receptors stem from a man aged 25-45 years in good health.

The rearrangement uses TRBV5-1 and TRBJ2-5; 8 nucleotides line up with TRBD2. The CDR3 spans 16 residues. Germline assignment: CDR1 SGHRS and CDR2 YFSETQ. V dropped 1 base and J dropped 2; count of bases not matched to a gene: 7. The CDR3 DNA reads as TGCGCCAGCAGCTTGTATGGCGGGGGGCCGCAAGAGACCCAGTACTTC. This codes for CASSLYGGGPQETQYF.

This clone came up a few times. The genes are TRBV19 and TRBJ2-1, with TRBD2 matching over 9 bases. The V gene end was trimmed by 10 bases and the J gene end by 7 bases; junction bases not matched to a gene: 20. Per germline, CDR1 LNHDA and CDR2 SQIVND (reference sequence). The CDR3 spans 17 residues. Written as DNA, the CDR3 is TGTGCCACCACGACGGGGCGTAGCGGGAGTCTCCTTAATGAGCAGTTCTTC. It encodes CATTTGRSGSLLNEQFF.

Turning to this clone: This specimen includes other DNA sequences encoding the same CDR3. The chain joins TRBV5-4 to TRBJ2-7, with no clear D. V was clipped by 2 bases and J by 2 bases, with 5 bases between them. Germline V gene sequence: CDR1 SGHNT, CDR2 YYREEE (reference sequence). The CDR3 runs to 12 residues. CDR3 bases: TGTGCCAGCAGCTTAACCCCCTACGAGCAGTACTTC. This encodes CASSLTPYEQYF.

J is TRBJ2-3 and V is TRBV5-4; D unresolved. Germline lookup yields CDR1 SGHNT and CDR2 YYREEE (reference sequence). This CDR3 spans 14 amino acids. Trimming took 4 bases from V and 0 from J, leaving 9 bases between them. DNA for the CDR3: TGTGCCAGCAGCGCATCCACAAGCACAGATACGCAGTATTTT. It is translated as CASSASTSTDTQYF.

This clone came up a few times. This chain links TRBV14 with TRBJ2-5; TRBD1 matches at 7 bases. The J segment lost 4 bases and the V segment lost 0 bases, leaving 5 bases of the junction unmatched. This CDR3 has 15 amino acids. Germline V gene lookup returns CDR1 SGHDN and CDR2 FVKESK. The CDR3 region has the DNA TGTGCCAGCAGCCAAGATCAGGACAGGCGAGAGACCCAGTACTTC. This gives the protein CASSQDQDRRETQYF.

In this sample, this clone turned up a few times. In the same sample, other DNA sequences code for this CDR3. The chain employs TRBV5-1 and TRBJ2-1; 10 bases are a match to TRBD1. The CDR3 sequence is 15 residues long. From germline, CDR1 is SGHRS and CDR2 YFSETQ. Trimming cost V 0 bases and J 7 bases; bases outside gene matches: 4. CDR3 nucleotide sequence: TGCGCCAGCAGCTTGGCCGGGACAGGGGTGAATGAGCAGTTCTTC. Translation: CASSLAGTGVNEQFF.

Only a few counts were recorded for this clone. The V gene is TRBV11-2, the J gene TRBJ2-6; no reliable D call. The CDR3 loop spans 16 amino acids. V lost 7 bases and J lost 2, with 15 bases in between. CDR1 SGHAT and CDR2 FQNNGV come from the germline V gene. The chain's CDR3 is CASISMGMPGANVLTF. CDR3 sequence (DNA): TGTGCCAGCATCTCGATGGGTATGCCTGGGGCCAACGTCCTGACTTTC.

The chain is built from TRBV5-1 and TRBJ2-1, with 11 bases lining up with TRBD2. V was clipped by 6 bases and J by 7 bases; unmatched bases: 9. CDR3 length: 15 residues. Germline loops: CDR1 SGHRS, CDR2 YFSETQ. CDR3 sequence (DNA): TGCGCCAGCATTTTAGGGACTAGCGGAGTAAATGAGCAGTTCTTC. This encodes CASILGTSGVNEQFF.

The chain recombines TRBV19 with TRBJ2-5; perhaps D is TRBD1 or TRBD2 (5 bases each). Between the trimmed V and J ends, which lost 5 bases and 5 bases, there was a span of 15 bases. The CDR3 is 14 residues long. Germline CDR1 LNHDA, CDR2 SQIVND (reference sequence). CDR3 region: CASSSRGGRETQYF. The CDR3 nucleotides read TGTGCCAGTAGTTCCCGGGGCGGAAGGGAGACCCAGTACTTC.

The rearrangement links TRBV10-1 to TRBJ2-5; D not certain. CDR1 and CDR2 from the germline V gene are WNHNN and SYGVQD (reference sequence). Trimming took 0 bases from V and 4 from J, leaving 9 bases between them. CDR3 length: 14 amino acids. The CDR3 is CASSESSRGETQYF. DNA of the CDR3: TGCGCCAGCAGTGAGTCAAGCCGAGGAGAGACCCAGTACTTC.

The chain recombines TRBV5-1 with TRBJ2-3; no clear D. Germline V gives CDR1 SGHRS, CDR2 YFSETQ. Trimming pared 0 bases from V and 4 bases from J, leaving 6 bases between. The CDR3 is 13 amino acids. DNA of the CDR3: TGCGCCAGCAGCTTGGGAGGCCCAGATACGCAGTATTTT. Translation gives CASSLGGPDTQYF.

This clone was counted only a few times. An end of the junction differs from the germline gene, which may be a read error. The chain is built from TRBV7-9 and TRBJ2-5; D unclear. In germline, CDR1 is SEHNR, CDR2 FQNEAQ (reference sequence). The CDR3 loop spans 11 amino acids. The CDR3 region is CASSSREAQYF. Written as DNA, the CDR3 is TGTGCCAGCAGCTCAAGAGAGGCCCAGTACTTC.

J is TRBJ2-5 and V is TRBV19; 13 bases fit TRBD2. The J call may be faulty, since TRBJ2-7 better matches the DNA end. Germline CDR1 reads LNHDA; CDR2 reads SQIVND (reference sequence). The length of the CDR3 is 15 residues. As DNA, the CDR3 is TGTGCCAGTAGTATGGCGAGACTAGCGGGAGGCGAGCAGTACTTC. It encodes CASSMARLAGGEQYF.

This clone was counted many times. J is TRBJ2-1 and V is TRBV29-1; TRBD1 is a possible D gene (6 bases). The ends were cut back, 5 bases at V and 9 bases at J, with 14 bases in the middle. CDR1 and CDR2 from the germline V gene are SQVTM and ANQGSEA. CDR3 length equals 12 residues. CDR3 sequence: CSVRSGVAEQFF. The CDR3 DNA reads TGCAGCGTTCGGTCAGGGGTAGCTGAGCAGTTCTTC.

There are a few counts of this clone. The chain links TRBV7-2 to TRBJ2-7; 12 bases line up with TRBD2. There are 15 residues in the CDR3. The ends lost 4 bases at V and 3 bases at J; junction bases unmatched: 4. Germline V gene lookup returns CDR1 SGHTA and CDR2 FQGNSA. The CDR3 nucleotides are TGTGCCAGCAGCTCAATGACTAGCGGGAGCTACGAGCAGTACTTC. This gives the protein CASSSMTSGSYEQYF.

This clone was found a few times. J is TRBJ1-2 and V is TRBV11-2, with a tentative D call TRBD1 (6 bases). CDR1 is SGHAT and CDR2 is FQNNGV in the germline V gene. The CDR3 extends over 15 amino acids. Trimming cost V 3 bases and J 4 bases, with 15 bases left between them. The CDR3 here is CASSLDSTVTYGYTF. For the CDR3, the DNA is TGTGCCAGCAGCTTGGACAGTACAGTAACCTATGGCTACACCTTC.

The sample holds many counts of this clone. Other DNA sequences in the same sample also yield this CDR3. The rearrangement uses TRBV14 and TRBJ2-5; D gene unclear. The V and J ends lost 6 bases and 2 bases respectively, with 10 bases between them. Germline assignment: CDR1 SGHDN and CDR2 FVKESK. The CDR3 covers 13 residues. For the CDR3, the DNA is TGTGCCAGCAGTCGTGACCAGCAAGAGACCCAGTACTTC. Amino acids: CASSRDQQETQYF.

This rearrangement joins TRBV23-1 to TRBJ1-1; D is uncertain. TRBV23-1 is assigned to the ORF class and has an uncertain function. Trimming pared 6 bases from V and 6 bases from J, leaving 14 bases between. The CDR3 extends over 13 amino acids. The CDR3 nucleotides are TGCGCCAGCAGCCCGGGATGGTTGGCTGAAGCTTTCTTT. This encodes CASSPGWLAEAFF.

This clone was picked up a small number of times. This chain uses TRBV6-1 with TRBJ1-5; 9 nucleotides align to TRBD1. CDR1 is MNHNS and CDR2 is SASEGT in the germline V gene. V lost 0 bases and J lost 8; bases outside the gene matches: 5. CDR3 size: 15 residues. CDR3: CASSEAVQGAKPQHF. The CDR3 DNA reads TGTGCCAGCAGTGAAGCAGTACAGGGGGCGAAGCCCCAGCATTTT.

CDR3 region: CAVGQGASNTQYF. Written as DNA, the CDR3 is TGTGCCGTCGGACAGGGAGCGTCTAATACGCAGTATTTT. The chain carries TRBV19 and TRBJ2-3, with TRBD1 matching 8 bases. The CDR3 is made up of 13 amino acids. Trimming removed 11 bases from V and 7 bases from J; junction bases left unmatched: 11. The germline V gene has CDR1 LNHDA and CDR2 SQIVND (reference sequence).

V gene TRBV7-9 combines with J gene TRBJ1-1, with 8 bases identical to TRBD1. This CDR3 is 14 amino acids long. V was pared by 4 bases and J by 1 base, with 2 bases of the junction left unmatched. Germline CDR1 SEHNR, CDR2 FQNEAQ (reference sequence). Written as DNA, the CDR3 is TGTGCCAGCAGCTCCGGGACAGGGAACACTGAAGCTTTCTTT. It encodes CASSSGTGNTEAFF.

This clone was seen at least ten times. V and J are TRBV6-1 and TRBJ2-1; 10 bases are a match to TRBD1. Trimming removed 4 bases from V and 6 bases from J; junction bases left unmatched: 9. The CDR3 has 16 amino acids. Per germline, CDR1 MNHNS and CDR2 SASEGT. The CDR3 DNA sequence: TGTGCCAGCAGTGGTTCGACAGGGGGCAAGGGCAATGAGCAGTTCTTC. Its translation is CASSGSTGGKGNEQFF.

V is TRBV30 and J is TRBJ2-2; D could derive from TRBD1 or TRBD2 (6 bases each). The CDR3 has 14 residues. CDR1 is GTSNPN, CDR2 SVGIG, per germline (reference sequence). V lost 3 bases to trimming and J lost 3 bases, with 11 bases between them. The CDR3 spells CAWRHREDTGELFF. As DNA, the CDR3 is TGTGCCTGGAGACACAGGGAGGACACCGGGGAGCTGTTTTTT.

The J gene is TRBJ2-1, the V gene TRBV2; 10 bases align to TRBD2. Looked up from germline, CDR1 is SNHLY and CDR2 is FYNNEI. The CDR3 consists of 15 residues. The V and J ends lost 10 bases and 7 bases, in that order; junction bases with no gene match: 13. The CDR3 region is CATSGAGGPWNEQFF. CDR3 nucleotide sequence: TGTGCCACCTCCGGAGCGGGGGGGCCTTGGAATGAGCAGTTCTTC.

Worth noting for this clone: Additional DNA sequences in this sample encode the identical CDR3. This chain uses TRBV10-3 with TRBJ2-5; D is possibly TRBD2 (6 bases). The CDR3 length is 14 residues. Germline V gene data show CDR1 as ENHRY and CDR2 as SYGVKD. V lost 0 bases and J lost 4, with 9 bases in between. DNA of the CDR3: TGTGCCATCAGTGAGTCGGGGGGTCGAGAGACCCAGTACTTC. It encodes CAISESGGRETQYF.

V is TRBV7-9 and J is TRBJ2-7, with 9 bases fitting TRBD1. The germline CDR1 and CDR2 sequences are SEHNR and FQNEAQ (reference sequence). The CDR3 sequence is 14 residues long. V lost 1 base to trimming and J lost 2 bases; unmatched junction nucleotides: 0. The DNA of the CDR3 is TGTGCCAGCAGCTTAGGGACAGGGGCCTACGAGCAGTACTTC. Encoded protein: CASSLGTGAYEQYF.

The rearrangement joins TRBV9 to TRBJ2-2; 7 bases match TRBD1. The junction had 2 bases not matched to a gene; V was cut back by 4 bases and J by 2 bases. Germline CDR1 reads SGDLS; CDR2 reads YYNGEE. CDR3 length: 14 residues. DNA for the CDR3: TGTGCCAGCAGCAGGGACAGAAACACCGGGGAGCTGTTTTTT. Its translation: CASSRDRNTGELFF.